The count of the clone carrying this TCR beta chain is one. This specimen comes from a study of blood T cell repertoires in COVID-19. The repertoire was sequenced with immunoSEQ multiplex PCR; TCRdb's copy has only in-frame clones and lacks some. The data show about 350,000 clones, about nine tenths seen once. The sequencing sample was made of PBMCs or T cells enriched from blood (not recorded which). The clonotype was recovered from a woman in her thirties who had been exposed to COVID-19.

CDR3 nucleotide sequence: TGTGCCAGCGGGGACAGGGACGTAGAGACCCAGTACTTC. It specifies CASGDRDVETQYF. V and J are TRBV28 and TRBJ2-5; TRBD1 agrees at 9 bases. CDR1 is MDHEN and CDR2 is SYDVKM in the germline V gene. Trimming at V came to 8 bases and at J to 4 bases, leaving 5 bases not matched to a gene. The CDR3 has 13 residues.